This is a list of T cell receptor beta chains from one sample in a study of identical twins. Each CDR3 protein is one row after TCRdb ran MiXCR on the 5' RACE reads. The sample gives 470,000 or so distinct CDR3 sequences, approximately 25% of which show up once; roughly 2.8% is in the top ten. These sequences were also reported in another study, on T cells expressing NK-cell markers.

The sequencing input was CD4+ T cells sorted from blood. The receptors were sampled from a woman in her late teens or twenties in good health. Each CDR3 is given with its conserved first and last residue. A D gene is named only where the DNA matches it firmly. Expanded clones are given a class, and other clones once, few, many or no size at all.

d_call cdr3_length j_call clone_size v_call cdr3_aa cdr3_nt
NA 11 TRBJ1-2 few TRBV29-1 CSVVNNYGYTF TGCAGCGTTGTTAACAACTATGGCTACACCTTC
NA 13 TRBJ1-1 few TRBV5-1 CASSVRRDTEAFF TGCGCCAGCAGCGTACGGAGAGACACTGAAGCTTTCTTT
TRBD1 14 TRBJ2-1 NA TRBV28 CASRVRGPYNEQFF TGTGCCAGCAGGGTAAGGGGGCCCTACAATGAGCAGTTCTTC
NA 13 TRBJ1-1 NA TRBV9 CASSGHVNTEAFF TGTGCCAGCAGCGGACATGTGAACACTGAAGCTTTCTTT
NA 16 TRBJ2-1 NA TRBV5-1 CASSLTQVRSYNEQFF TGCGCCAGCAGCTTAACACAGGTCAGGTCCTACAATGAGCAGTTCTTC
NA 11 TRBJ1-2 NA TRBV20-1 CSALSGFGYTF TGCAGTGCCCTTTCCGGTTTCGGCTACACCTTC
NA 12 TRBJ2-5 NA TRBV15 CATSRGKETQYF TGTGCCACCAGCCGAGGCAAGGAGACCCAGTACTTC
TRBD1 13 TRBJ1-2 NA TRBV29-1 CSVEKGQRYGYTF TGCAGCGTTGAAAAGGGACAGCGCTATGGCTACACCTTC
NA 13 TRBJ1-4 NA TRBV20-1 CSARRTINEKLFF TGCAGTGCTAGACGGACAATTAATGAAAAACTGTTTTTT
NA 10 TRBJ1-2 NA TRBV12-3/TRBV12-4 CASSVTGYTF TGTGCCAGCAGTGTGACAGGATACACCTTC
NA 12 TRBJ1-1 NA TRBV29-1 CSVGDSNTEAFF TGCAGCGTTGGGGATTCGAACACTGAAGCTTTCTTT
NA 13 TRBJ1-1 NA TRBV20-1 CSARSTGHPEAFF TGCAGTGCTAGATCAACAGGTCACCCTGAAGCTTTCTTT
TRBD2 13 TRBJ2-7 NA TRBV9 CASSKGLATEQYF TGTGCCAGCAGCAAGGGACTAGCAACCGAGCAGTACTTC
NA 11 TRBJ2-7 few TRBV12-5 CASAQYYEQYF TGTGCTAGTGCTCAGTACTACGAGCAGTACTTC
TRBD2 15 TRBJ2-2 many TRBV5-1 CASSLGSGDTGELFF TGCGCCAGCAGCTTGGGAAGCGGGGACACCGGGGAGCTGTTTTTT
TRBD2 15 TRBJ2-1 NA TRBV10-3 CAISEDGGAYNEQFF TGTGCCATCAGTGAAGACGGGGGGGCCTACAATGAGCAGTTCTTC
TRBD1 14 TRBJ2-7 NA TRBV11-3 CASSSDRGPLEQYF TGTGCCAGCAGCTCGGACAGGGGGCCCCTCGAGCAGTACTTC
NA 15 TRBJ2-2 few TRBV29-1 CSAPTPGRNTGELFF TGCAGCGCCCCGACCCCCGGGAGGAACACCGGGGAGCTGTTTTTT
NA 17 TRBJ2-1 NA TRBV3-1 CASSQRGGRVDYNEQFF TGTGCCAGCAGCCAAAGAGGAGGTCGGGTAGACTACAATGAGCAGTTCTTC
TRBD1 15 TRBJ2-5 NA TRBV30 CARTYRDRGRETQYF TGTGCCAGAACGTACCGGGACAGGGGGCGAGAGACCCAGTACTTC
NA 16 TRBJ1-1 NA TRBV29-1 CSAKRPPTGQNTEAFF TGCAGCGCCAAAAGACCTCCGACAGGACAGAACACTGAAGCTTTCTTT
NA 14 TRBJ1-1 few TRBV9 CASSVEGGGTEAFF TGTGCCAGCAGCGTAGAAGGTGGGGGAACTGAAGCTTTCTTT
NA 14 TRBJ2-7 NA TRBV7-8 CASSLVDLSYEQYF TGTGCCAGCAGCTTAGTGGATCTTTCCTACGAGCAGTACTTC
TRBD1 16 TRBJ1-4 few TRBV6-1 CASNRGEGALNEKLFF TGTGCCAGCAACCGAGGAGAGGGGGCTCTAAATGAAAAACTGTTTTTT
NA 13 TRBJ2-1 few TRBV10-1 CANTRGVYNEQFF TGCGCCAACACTAGGGGGGTCTACAATGAGCAGTTCTTC
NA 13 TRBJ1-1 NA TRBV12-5 CASGLSVNTEAFF TGTGCTAGTGGTTTGTCAGTGAACACTGAAGCTTTCTTT
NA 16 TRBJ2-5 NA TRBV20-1 CSARDPRGVQGETQYF TGCAGTGCTAGAGATCCCAGGGGAGTGCAGGGGGAGACCCAGTACTTC
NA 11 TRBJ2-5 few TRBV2 CASSVTETQYF TGTGCCAGCAGTGTGACTGAGACCCAGTACTTC
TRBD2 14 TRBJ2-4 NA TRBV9 CASSVESGRGIQYF TGTGCCAGCAGCGTAGAAAGCGGGAGGGGCATTCAGTACTTC
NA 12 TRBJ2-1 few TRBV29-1 CSVDKPKDEQFF TGCAGCGTTGACAAACCCAAGGATGAGCAGTTCTTC
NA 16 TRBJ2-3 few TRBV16 CASSQRRQAGTDTQYF TGTGCCAGCAGCCAAAGGAGACAGGCGGGCACAGATACGCAGTATTTT
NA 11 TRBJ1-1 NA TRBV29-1 CSVVGATYAFF TGCAGCGTTGTGGGGGCAACCTACGCTTTCTTT
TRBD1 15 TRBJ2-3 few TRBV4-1 CASSQARDRTDTQYF TGCGCCAGCAGCCAAGCCCGGGACAGGACAGATACGCAGTATTTT
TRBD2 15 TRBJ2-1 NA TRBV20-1 CSARPKRGTYNEQFF TGCAGTGCCCGCCCAAAGCGGGGAACCTACAATGAGCAGTTCTTC
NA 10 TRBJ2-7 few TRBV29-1 CSAQDYEQYF TGCAGCGCTCAGGACTACGAGCAGTACTTC
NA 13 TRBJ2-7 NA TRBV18 CASSPPSFYEQYF TGTGCCAGCTCACCACCGTCGTTTTACGAGCAGTACTTC
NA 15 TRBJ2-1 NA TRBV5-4 CASSKGGTLFDEQFF TGTGCCAGCAGTAAGGGCGGGACCCTCTTCGATGAGCAGTTCTTC
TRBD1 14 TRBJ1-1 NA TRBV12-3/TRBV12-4 CASRRQGENAEAFF TGTGCCAGCAGGAGACAGGGGGAGAACGCTGAAGCTTTCTTT
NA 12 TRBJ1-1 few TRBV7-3 CASSVLQGEAFF TGTGCCAGCAGCGTCCTACAAGGGGAAGCTTTCTTT
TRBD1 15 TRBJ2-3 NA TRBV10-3 CAISESTGEADTQYF TGTGCCATCAGTGAGTCGACAGGGGAAGCGGATACGCAGTATTTT
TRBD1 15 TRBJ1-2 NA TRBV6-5 CASSYSSGGDYGYTF TGTGCCAGCAGTTACTCGTCAGGGGGCGACTATGGCTACACCTTC
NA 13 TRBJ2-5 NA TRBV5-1 CASSFPPVETQYF TGCGCCAGCAGCTTCCCTCCTGTGGAGACCCAGTACTTC
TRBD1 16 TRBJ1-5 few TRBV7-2 CASSGVRQGSNQPQHF TGTGCCAGCAGCGGAGTCCGACAGGGAAGCAATCAGCCCCAGCATTTT
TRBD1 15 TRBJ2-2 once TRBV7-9 CASSHRDRATGELFF TGTGCCAGCAGCCACCGGGACAGGGCTACCGGGGAGCTGTTTTTT
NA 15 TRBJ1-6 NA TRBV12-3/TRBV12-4 CASSRETGYNSPLHF TGTGCCAGCAGTCGGGAGACGGGATATAATTCACCCCTCCACTTT
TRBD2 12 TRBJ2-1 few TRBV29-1 CSGTSGNNEQFF TGCAGCGGGACTAGCGGAAACAATGAGCAGTTCTTC
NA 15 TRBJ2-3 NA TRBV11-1 CASSSQATSTDTQYF TGTGCCAGCAGCTCCCAAGCTACTTCCACAGATACGCAGTATTTT
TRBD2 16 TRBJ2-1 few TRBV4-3 CASSQGPGLAGNEQFF TGCGCCAGCAGCCAAGGCCCGGGACTAGCGGGAAATGAGCAGTTCTTC
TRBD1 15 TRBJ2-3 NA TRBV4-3 CASSQAPQGADTQYF TGCGCCAGCAGCCAAGCTCCCCAGGGGGCAGATACGCAGTATTTT